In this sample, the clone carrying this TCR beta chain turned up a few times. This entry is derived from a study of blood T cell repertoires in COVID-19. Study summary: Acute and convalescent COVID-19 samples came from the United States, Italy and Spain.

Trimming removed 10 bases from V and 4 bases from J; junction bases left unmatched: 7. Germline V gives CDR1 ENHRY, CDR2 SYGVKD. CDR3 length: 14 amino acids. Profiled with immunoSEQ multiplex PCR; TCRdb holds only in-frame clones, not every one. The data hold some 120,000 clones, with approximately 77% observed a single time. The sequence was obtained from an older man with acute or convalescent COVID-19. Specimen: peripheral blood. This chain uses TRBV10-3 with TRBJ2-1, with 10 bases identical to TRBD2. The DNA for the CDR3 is TGTGCCACCGAGCGGGGGGGCCTTTACAATGAGCAGTTCTTC. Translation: CATERGGLYNEQFF.